Presented here are 9 T cell receptor beta chains from one specimen sequenced in a study of graft-versus-host responses after intestinal transplantation. No cognate antigen is known for these TCRs. The protocol was immunoSEQ multiplex PCR, while the TCRdb copy is restricted to in-frame clones and leaves out a portion. The table includes about 26,000 clones, 82% detected once. The sequencing used unstimulated CD4+ T cells sorted from spleen or lymph node cells, collected before intestinal transplant. Source of these receptors: a human donor who received an intestinal transplant.

The chain recombines TRBV7-9 with TRBJ2-7; 8 nucleotides line up with TRBD1. V was pared by 5 bases and J by 5 bases, with 5 bases of the junction left unmatched. The CDR3 consists of 13 residues. Germline loops: CDR1 SEHNR, CDR2 FQNEAQ (reference sequence). The CDR3 loop reads CASSVSGGDEQYF. CDR3 nucleotides: TGTGCCAGCAGCGTTTCAGGGGGCGACGAGCAGTACTTC.

This chain links TRBV5-6 with TRBJ2-3; 9 positions match TRBD2. Germline assignment: CDR1 SGHDT and CDR2 YYEEEE. Trimming took 2 bases from V and 4 from J; bases not matched to a gene: 5. The CDR3 runs to 15 residues. The CDR3 coding sequence is TGTGCCAGCAGCTTTAGCGGGAGTTTCCCAGATACGCAGTATTTT. Translating it yields CASSFSGSFPDTQYF.

The gene calls are TRBV28 and TRBJ1-6, with D maybe TRBD1 (6 bases). This CDR3 has 15 residues. Trimming pared 6 bases from V and 10 bases from J, leaving 19 bases between. Germline CDR1 and CDR2: MDHEN and SYDVKM. Written as DNA, the CDR3 is TGTGCCAGCAGATTCATGGCGGGGGCCGGGTCACCCCTCCACTTT. Translation: CASRFMAGAGSPLHF.

CDR3 residues: CASTKKNRGGTEAFF. CDR3 DNA: TGTGCCAGCACCAAGAAAAACAGGGGTGGCACTGAAGCTTTCTTT. The chain is built from TRBV6-5 and TRBJ1-1; the match to TRBD1 covers 7 bases. After removal of 7 bases from V and 4 bases from J, the junction contained 12 bases not matched to a gene. CDR1 is MNHEY, CDR2 SVGAGI, per germline. CDR3 length: 15 amino acids.

The chain is built from TRBV4-2 and TRBJ1-5, with D unresolved. This CDR3 region has 15 residues. Trimming shortened V by 1 base and J by 0 bases, and 7 bases separated the two germline ends. From germline, CDR1 is LGHNA and CDR2 YNFKEQ. In DNA, the CDR3 is TGTGCCAGCAGCCAAGGGCGGGTTAGCAATCAGCCCCAGCATTTT. Translated: CASSQGRVSNQPQHF.

This clone was picked up a small number of times. J is TRBJ2-7 and V is TRBV5-5, with D possibly TRBD2 on 6 matching bases. The germline CDR1 and CDR2 sequences are SGHKS and YYEKEE (reference sequence). The CDR3 has 16 amino acids. V was shortened by 4 bases and J by 4 bases, with 21 bases between the two germline ends. Here the CDR3 DNA reads TGTGCCAGCAGCCGATCCGATCTGGGGGGAAGGTACGAGCAGTACTTC. Protein sequence: CASSRSDLGGRYEQYF.

DNA for the CDR3: TGCGCCAGCAGTCAACCAGGGGGTTACGAGCAGTACTTC. Translation gives CASSQPGGYEQYF. The chain carries TRBV23-1 and TRBJ2-7; 7 bases are a match to TRBD1. TRBV23-1 is given ORF status, its function remaining uncertain. The J segment lost 4 bases and the V segment lost 2 bases, leaving 2 bases of the junction unmatched. CDR3 size: 13 residues.

In its sample, this clone was seen once. The rearrangement links TRBV7-6 to TRBJ1-4, with no clear D. Germline CDR1 reads SGHVS; CDR2 reads FNYEAQ. CDR3 length: 15 residues. Trimming removed 5 bases at V and 8 bases at J, with 18 bases between. The CDR3 DNA follows: TGTGCCAGCAGCCGAGAGAGGCCTCGAGGGGAAAAACTGTTTTTT. This encodes CASSRERPRGEKLFF.

The CDR3 region has the DNA TGTGCCAGCAGCTTAGGTGGTGTCTCCGAGCAGTACTTC. This encodes CASSLGGVSEQYF. The rearrangement uses TRBV7-9 and TRBJ2-7, with no clear D. V lost 1 base to trimming and J lost 6 bases, with 10 bases between them. The germline CDR1 and CDR2 sequences are SEHNR and FQNEAQ (reference sequence). This CDR3 region has 13 residues.